These 2 T cell receptor beta chains were sequenced from one sample in a study of CXCR3-negative and CXCR3-positive naive CD8 T cells. Points from the study as a whole: In CXCR3-positive naive cells, the TRB CDR3s were more hydrophobic than in CXCR3-negative naive cells.

No antigen has been assigned to these receptors. Via 5' RACE with UMI labels, TRB cDNA libraries were prepared. TCRdb reprocessed the 5' RACE reads, with one entry per CDR3 protein and no DNA. This sample lists nearly 90,000 distinct CDR3 sequences; its ten largest clones have 0.82%. Sequencing was performed on naive CXCR3+ CD8+ T cells from blood. Subset of the sample: CD45RO-CCR7+CD27+CD95- naive CD8+ T cells expressing CXCR3 (TNR3+). The source is a human donor in good health. Some clones in this sample may be carry-over from other donors' samples.

This sequence joins TRBV28 and TRBJ2-7; the D call from TCRdb, TRBD1, cannot be confirmed without DNA. The CDR3 has 12 amino acids. Germline V gives CDR1 MDHEN, CDR2 SYDVKM. The CDR3 spells CASSFRGDEQYF.

The chain carries TRBV11-2 and TRBJ2-1; TCRdb proposes TRBD2, but this gene call is untestable without DNA. The germline CDR1 and CDR2 sequences are SGHAT and FQNNGV. There are 15 residues in the CDR3. The CDR3 sequence is CASSPGAGAYNEQFF. Combining the CDR3 with reference TRBV11-2 and TRBJ2-1 gives the whole variable domain EAGVAQSPRYKIIEKRQSVAFWCNPISGHATLYWYQQILGQGPKLLIQFQNNGVVDDSQLPKDRFSAERLKGVDSTLKIQPAKLEDSAVYLCASSPGAGAYNEQFFGPGTRLTVL.